These 22 T cell receptor beta chains share one sample of origin, sequenced in a study of blood T cell repertoires in COVID-19. Only in-frame clones appear in the TCRdb table, and some are missing; sequencing was by immunoSEQ multiplex PCR. This table has some 140,000 clones, 80% to 90% appearing once. Sequenced: peripheral blood. The receptors originated from a human donor in a cohort sampled during active COVID-19.

The rearrangement uses TRBV12-5 and TRBJ2-1, with D possibly TRBD2 on 6 matching bases. CDR3 length: 13 amino acids. The V gene's germline CDR1 is LGHNT and CDR2 FRNRAP. V was trimmed by 6 bases and J by 9 bases, leaving 15 bases between them. In DNA, the CDR3 is TGTGCTAGTGGGGATGCACTAGCACCTGAGCAGTTCTTC. This gives the protein CASGDALAPEQFF. The full variable domain, completed using reference TRBV12-5 and TRBJ2-1, is DARVTQTPRHKVTEMGQEVTMRCQPILGHNTVFWYRQTMMQGLELLAYFRNRAPLDDSGMPKDRFSAEMPDATLATLKIQPSEPRDSAVYFCASGDALAPEQFFGPGTRLTVL.

The chain employs TRBV6-5 and TRBJ1-2; D is perhaps TRBD1 (5 bases). Per the germline V gene, CDR1 is MNHEY and CDR2 is SVGAGI. The CDR3 is 14 amino acids. The ends were cut back, 0 bases at V and 8 bases at J, with 13 bases in the middle. As DNA, the CDR3 is TGTGCCAGCAGTTACTCGTCAGGGCTAGGAGGCTACACCTTC. Translating gives CASSYSSGLGGYTF.

The chain links TRBV24-1 to TRBJ2-5, with D maybe TRBD2 (6 bases). CDR1 is KGHDR and CDR2 is SFDVKD in the germline V gene. CDR3 length: 16 amino acids. The germline V and J ends were trimmed by 5 bases and 0 bases, with 15 bases remaining between them. The CDR3 DNA follows: TGTGCCACCAGTGTGGCGGGGACCATGTACCAAGAGACCCAGTACTTC. Its translation is CATSVAGTMYQETQYF.

CDR3 loop: CASDRTGNYGYTF. The CDR3 DNA is TGTGCCAGCGACCGGACAGGGAACTATGGCTACACCTTC. The chain carries TRBV18 and TRBJ1-2, with 8 bases fitting TRBD1. The germline gives CDR1 KGHSH, CDR2 LQKENI. This CDR3 contains 13 residues. V was clipped by 8 bases and J by 2 bases; unmatched bases: 4.

The table lists this clone with a count of one. Other nucleotide sequences in the sample specify the same CDR3. The V call is TRBV14, the J call TRBJ2-7, with 11 bases aligning to TRBD1. Germline-derived CDR1 and CDR2 are SGHDN and FVKESK. This CDR3 is built from 15 residues. V was pared by 4 bases and J by 4 bases, with 6 bases of the junction left unmatched. CDR3 residues: CASSLRDRGVYEQYF. CDR3 in DNA: TGTGCCAGCAGCCTTCGGGACAGGGGGGTTTACGAGCAGTACTTC.

The chain links TRBV10-3 to TRBJ2-5, with 9 bases identical to TRBD1. The CDR3 totals 14 residues. Trimming removed 4 bases from V and 3 bases from J; junction bases left unmatched: 3. Germline CDR1 and CDR2: ENHRY and SYGVKD. The CDR3 reads CAISGTGEEETQYF. DNA of the CDR3: TGTGCCATCAGTGGGACAGGGGAGGAAGAGACCCAGTACTTC.

The V gene is TRBV11-2, the J gene TRBJ2-3, with D unclear. Between the trimmed V and J ends, which lost 1 base and 3 bases, there was a span of 11 bases. Per germline, CDR1 SGHAT and CDR2 FQNNGV. The CDR3 spans 15 residues. This CDR3 reads CASSLVGAETDTQYF. Written as DNA, the CDR3 is TGTGCCAGCAGCTTAGTTGGCGCGGAGACAGATACGCAGTATTTT.

The chain recombines TRBV11-2 with TRBJ1-6; D is ambiguous. Trimming cost V 1 base and J 0 bases, with 10 bases left between them. The CDR3 length is 17 residues. The V gene's germline CDR1 is SGHAT and CDR2 FQNNGV. The chain's CDR3 is CASSLGSGVSYNSPLHF. The CDR3 bases are TGTGCCAGCAGCTTAGGGAGCGGGGTCTCCTATAATTCACCCCTCCACTTT.

V is TRBV19 and J is TRBJ2-7; maybe TRBD1 (5 bases). The V end was cut by 1 base, the J end by 3 bases, with 10 bases between. The CDR3 loop spans 14 amino acids. Per germline, CDR1 LNHDA and CDR2 SQIVND (reference sequence). In nucleotides, the CDR3 is TGTGCCAGTAGTATAGGCCTAGACAGCTACGAGCAGTACTTC. It yields the protein CASSIGLDSYEQYF.

This chain joins TRBV3-1 (or the pseudogene TRBV3-2) and TRBJ1-5, with TRBD1 identical over 7 bases. V gave up 5 bases and J gave up 5 bases; unmatched junction bases: 3. The germline gives CDR1 LGHDT, CDR2 YNNKEL (reference sequence). There are 13 residues in the CDR3. The CDR3 spells CASSSRGDQPQHF. In DNA, the CDR3 is TGTGCCAGCAGCTCCAGGGGGGATCAGCCCCAGCATTTT.

Concerning this clone: Other DNA sequences within the sample encode an identical CDR3. This chain links TRBV12-3 or TRBV12-4 with TRBJ2-7, with D possibly matching TRBD1 (6 bases). This CDR3 has 12 amino acids. The germline V and J ends were trimmed by 5 bases and 4 bases, with 9 bases remaining between them. CDR3 sequence reads: CASSLQGYEQYF. In DNA, the CDR3 is TGTGCCAGCAGTCTTCAGGGGTACGAGCAGTACTTC.

The chain has TRBV10-1 and TRBJ1-1, with TRBD1 matching over 7 bases. The V gene end was trimmed by 3 bases and the J gene end by 1 base; junction bases not matched to a gene: 2. Germline lookup yields CDR1 WNHNN and CDR2 SYGVQD (reference sequence). The CDR3 contains 14 residues. The DNA of the CDR3 is TGCGCCAGCAGTGATGACAGGGAGAACACTGAAGCTTTCTTT. Residues: CASSDDRENTEAFF.

This chain links TRBV3-1 (or the pseudogene TRBV3-2) with TRBJ1-2; 7 nucleotides align to TRBD1. In germline, CDR1 is LGHDT, CDR2 YNNKEL (reference sequence). The CDR3 consists of 14 residues. Unmatched junction bases numbered 9, after V lost 5 bases and J lost 6 bases. The CDR3 region is CASSRGGGEDGYTF. The CDR3 DNA reads TGTGCCAGCAGCAGAGGAGGGGGCGAGGATGGCTACACCTTC.

V gene TRBV30 combines with J gene TRBJ1-3; 8 bases agree with TRBD1. V was pared by 4 bases and J by 7 bases, with 12 bases of the junction left unmatched. Germline lookup yields CDR1 GTSNPN and CDR2 SVGIG (reference sequence). This CDR3 contains 15 residues. The CDR3 coding sequence is TGTGCCTGGACCCCCCGGACAGGGTACTTGAACACCATATATTTT. Protein sequence: CAWTPRTGYLNTIYF.

J is TRBJ1-3 and V is TRBV4-1; D call uncertain. The V end was cut by 0 bases, the J end by 3 bases, with 12 bases between. Looked up from germline, CDR1 is MGHRA and CDR2 is YSYEKL. This CDR3 region has 16 residues. CDR3 bases: TGCGCCAGCAGCCAAGATCCGCCTCTGAGTGGAAACACCATATATTTT. Translating gives CASSQDPPLSGNTIYF.

Regarding this clone: One end of the junction does not line up with germline, which may come from a read error. The chain links TRBV7-7 to TRBJ2-1, with TRBD1 matching 7 bases. Germline CDR1 SSHAT, CDR2 FNYEAQ (reference sequence). This CDR3 is 16 amino acids long. Here the CDR3 reads CASSSTTGSSYNEQFF. CDR3 bases: TGTGCTAGCAGCTCGACGACAGGGAGCTCCTACAATGAGCAGTTCTTC. Complete variable domain (other parts from reference TRBV7-7 and TRBJ2-1): GAGVSQSPRYKVTKRGQDVTLRCDPISSHATLYWYQQALGQGPEFLTYFNYEAQPDKSGLPSDRFSAERPEGSISTLTIQRTEQRDSAMYRCASSSTTGSSYNEQFFGPGTRLTVL.

CDR3 DNA sequence: TGCAGTGCTAGTATACTAGCGGACTACAATGAGCAGTTCTTC. It translates to CSASILADYNEQFF. The rearrangement links TRBV20-1 to TRBJ2-1, with 8 bases that match TRBD2. The CDR3 covers 14 residues. From germline, CDR1 is DFQATT and CDR2 SNEGSKA (reference sequence). J gave up 3 bases and V 3 bases, and 4 bases lay outside the gene matches.

There are a few counts of this clone. V gene TRBV6-4 combines with J gene TRBJ2-3; D not resolved. The CDR3 sequence is 13 residues long. CDR1 and CDR2 (germline): MRHNA, SNTAGT. Trimming stripped 5 bases from V and 5 bases from J, with 11 bases between. CDR3 in DNA: TGTGCCAGCAGTTTTTCCCAACAAGATACGCAGTATTTT. Translation gives CASSFSQQDTQYF.

The J gene is TRBJ2-3, the V gene TRBV9; TRBD2 matches at 8 bases. The ends lost 5 bases at V and 0 bases at J; junction bases unmatched: 11. Germline lookup yields CDR1 SGDLS and CDR2 YYNGEE. The CDR3 sequence is 17 residues long. CDR3 coding DNA: TGTGCCAGCAGTGTTGCGGGGGGCCCCCCTAGCACAGATACGCAGTATTTT. Protein: CASSVAGGPPSTDTQYF.

This clone has just one count. The chain combines TRBV4-1 with TRBJ2-7, with D perhaps TRBD1 (6 bases). Germline V gene lookup returns CDR1 MGHRA and CDR2 YSYEKL. With 4 bases removed from V and 3 bases from J, the gap between germline ends came to 10 bases. This CDR3 spans 13 amino acids. CDR3 sequence: CASSPRDNYEQYF. DNA for the CDR3: TGCGCCAGCAGCCCCCGGGACAACTACGAGCAGTACTTC.

In this sample, this clone turned up a few times. The rearrangement joins TRBV19 to TRBJ2-3; TRBD2 might be the D (5 bases). Germline CDR1 is LNHDA and CDR2 is SQIVND (reference sequence). This CDR3 has 13 amino acids. V lost 4 bases and J 4 bases, leaving 9 bases between the germline ends. The CDR3: CASSTLSADTQYF. The CDR3 nucleotides read TGTGCCAGTAGTACCCTTAGCGCAGATACGCAGTATTTT.

The chain links TRBV19 to TRBJ1-5; D may be TRBD1 (6 bases). V was pared by 3 bases and J by 6 bases, with 15 bases between. This CDR3 is built from 15 residues. Per the germline V gene, CDR1 is LNHDA and CDR2 is SQIVND (reference sequence). The CDR3 here is CASSIFSGVGQPQHF. Here the CDR3 DNA reads TGTGCCAGTAGTATTTTTTCAGGGGTTGGTCAGCCCCAGCATTTT. Based on the CDR3 plus reference TRBV19 and TRBJ1-5, the full variable domain is DGGITQSPKYLFRKEGQNVTLSCEQNLNHDAMYWYRQDPGQGLRLIYYSQIVNDFQKGDIAEGYSVSREKKESFPLTVTSAQKNPTAFYLCASSIFSGVGQPQHFGDGTRLSIL.